These 21 T cell receptor beta chains share one sample of origin, sequenced in a study of shared clonotypes between healthy human individuals. This table comes from immunoSEQ multiplex PCR, and its TCRdb copy is limited to in-frame clones, with some not included. The table has some 100,000 clones, 55% to 70% seen once; the top ten hold roughly 24%. Sequenced: memory CD8+ T cells sorted from blood. Subset described: CD45RO+ cells pooled with CCR7-negative TemRA cells. These receptors were taken from a woman between 25 and 40 years old in good health.

This clone occurred a few times. V is TRBV11-2 and J is TRBJ2-7; possibly TRBD1 or TRBD2 for D (5 bases each). V gave up 6 bases and J gave up 0 bases, with 12 bases separating them. The CDR3 is 14 residues long. Germline V gene lookup returns CDR1 SGHAT and CDR2 FQNNGV. The CDR3 nucleotides read TGTGCCAGCAGGCCGGGACCCGGCTCCTACGAGCAGTACTTC. Residues: CASRPGPGSYEQYF.

The chain employs TRBV6-6 and TRBJ1-1; 9 positions match TRBD1. The CDR3 loop spans 15 amino acids. Germline V gives CDR1 MNHNY, CDR2 SVGAGI (reference sequence). V shed 5 bases and J 5 bases; nucleotides not matched to a gene: 9. In DNA, the CDR3 is TGTGCCAGCAGTCAACGGGACAGGGCGGGGACTGAAGCTTTCTTT. Protein product: CASSQRDRAGTEAFF.

V is TRBV10-3 and J is TRBJ1-5, with 7 bases fitting TRBD1. CDR1 is ENHRY and CDR2 is SYGVKD in the germline V gene. The V gene end was trimmed by 3 bases and the J gene end by 5 bases; junction bases not matched to a gene: 10. This CDR3 has 16 amino acids. CDR3 region: CAISEEDGQVYQPQHF. CDR3 nucleotide sequence: TGTGCCATCAGTGAAGAAGACGGACAGGTCTATCAGCCCCAGCATTTT.

The chain links TRBV27 to TRBJ1-3, with TRBD1 matching over 10 bases. Per the germline V gene, CDR1 is MNHEY and CDR2 is SMNVEV (reference sequence). This CDR3 contains 14 residues. V was clipped by 6 bases and J by 5 bases; unmatched bases: 4. The CDR3 sequence is CASRRQGARNTIYF. CDR3 nucleotides: TGTGCCAGCAGAAGACAGGGGGCCCGAAACACCATATATTTT.

The chain carries TRBV28 and TRBJ2-7; possibly TRBD1 for D (5 bases). The CDR3 consists of 14 residues. Between the trimmed V and J ends, which lost 3 bases and 4 bases, there was a span of 13 bases. Germline CDR1 MDHEN, CDR2 SYDVKM. CDR3: CASSFPRQYYEQYF. The CDR3 coding sequence is TGTGCCAGCAGTTTTCCACGACAGTATTACGAGCAGTACTTC.

The gene calls are TRBV5-4 and TRBJ2-2; a possible D gene is TRBD2 (7 bases). Germline V CDR1 and CDR2: SGHNT, YYREEE (reference sequence). V was cut by 6 bases and J by 8 bases, with 23 bases left in between. The CDR3 contains 16 residues. The CDR3 loop reads CASNSGASGGGGELFF. The DNA for the CDR3 is TGTGCCAGCAACTCCGGGGCTAGCGGAGGGGGTGGGGAGCTGTTTTTT.

The CDR3 reads CASSLSFLGTEHQETQYF. CDR3 DNA: TGTGCCAGCAGTTTATCGTTCTTAGGGACGGAGCACCAAGAGACCCAGTACTTC. This rearrangement joins TRBV27 to TRBJ2-5; D possibly matches TRBD1 or TRBD2 (5 bases each). Trimming removed 0 bases at V and 0 bases at J, with 17 bases between. The CDR3 has 18 amino acids. Germline CDR1 and CDR2: MNHEY and SMNVEV (reference sequence).

The genes are TRBV27 and TRBJ1-1, with D hard to call. The germline V and J ends were trimmed by 3 bases and 1 base, with 15 bases remaining between them. Germline V gives CDR1 MNHEY, CDR2 SMNVEV (reference sequence). This CDR3 comprises 16 residues. CDR3 region: CASSFRSGPSNTEAFF. CDR3 bases: TGTGCCAGCAGTTTTCGAAGCGGCCCCTCGAACACTGAAGCTTTCTTT.

As for this clone: This likely reflects a read error, since a far larger clone is one base away. Distinct nucleotide sequences in the sample also encode this CDR3. This chain connects TRBV5-4 to TRBJ2-7; D uncertain. CDR3 size: 11 residues. V was clipped by 0 bases and J by 3 bases, with 1 base between them. The germline V gene has CDR1 SGHNT and CDR2 YYREEE (reference sequence). Here the CDR3 DNA reads TGTGCCAGCAGCTTGGGCTACGAGCAGTACTTC. As protein: CASSLGYEQYF.

The chain is built from TRBV11-2 and TRBJ1-2, with 7 nucleotides matching TRBD1. From germline, CDR1 is SGHAT and CDR2 FQNNGV. Trimming cost V 0 bases and J 5 bases; bases outside gene matches: 18. The CDR3 length is 19 residues. DNA of the CDR3: TGTGCCAGCAGCTTAGAAGGGGCGTGGGACAGTCGTGTAATTTATGGCTACACCTTC. Residues: CASSLEGAWDSRVIYGYTF.

The V call is TRBV7-9, the J call TRBJ2-7; D call uncertain. This CDR3 is built from 14 residues. V lost 5 bases and J lost 4, with 15 bases in between. Germline values: CDR1 SEHNR, CDR2 FQNEAQ (reference sequence). The CDR3 coding sequence is TGTGCCAGCAGCCAAGACCATGAAGGTTACGAGCAGTACTTC. This translates into CASSQDHEGYEQYF.

The chain links TRBV14 to TRBJ2-1; no reliable D call. Trimming shortened V by 1 base and J by 15 bases, and 13 bases separated the two germline ends. This CDR3 is built from 12 residues. Germline CDR1 is SGHDN and CDR2 is FVKESK. CDR3 nucleotide sequence: TGTGCCAGCAGCCAAGGGCTTCAAAAGCGGTTCTTC. Its translation: CASSQGLQKRFF.

The chain has TRBV7-3 and TRBJ2-7; D possibly corresponds to TRBD1 (6 bases). This CDR3 is 13 amino acids long. V was shortened by 5 bases and J by 6 bases, with 14 bases between the two germline ends. Germline-derived CDR1 and CDR2 are SGHTA and FQGTGA. CDR3 amino acids: CASSPYQGCEQYF. CDR3 bases: TGTGCCAGCAGCCCTTACCAGGGGTGCGAGCAGTACTTC.

The CDR3 here is CASSFLTGPASNTGELFF. In DNA form, the CDR3 reads TGTGCCAGCAGCTTTTTGACGGGCCCCGCGTCGAACACCGGGGAGCTGTTTTTT. The J gene is TRBJ2-2, the V gene TRBV7-3; D gene unclear. Germline loops: CDR1 SGHTA, CDR2 FQGTGA. The CDR3 is 18 residues long. Between the trimmed V and J ends, which lost 3 bases and 0 bases, there was a span of 17 bases. The whole variable domain, remainder taken from reference TRBV7-3 and TRBJ2-2, is GAGVSQTPSNKVTEKGKYVELRCDPISGHTALYWYRQSLGQGPEFLIYFQGTGAADDSGLPNDRFFAVRPEGSVSTLKIQRTERGDSAVYLCASSFLTGPASNTGELFFGEGSRLTVL.

The V call is TRBV5-5, the J call TRBJ1-2, with unresolved D. V gave up 4 bases and J gave up 3 bases, with 16 bases separating them. Germline loops: CDR1 SGHKS, CDR2 YYEKEE (reference sequence). This CDR3 spans 15 amino acids. CDR3 coding DNA: TGTGCCAGCAGCAGCGCGGCAAGGAAACACTATGGCTACACCTTC. It is translated as CASSSAARKHYGYTF.

The gene calls are TRBV9 and TRBJ2-5, with 8 positions matching TRBD2. Gene TRBJ2-7 matches the end of the DNA better, so the J call may be wrong. The CDR3 has 14 amino acids. In germline, CDR1 is SGDLS, CDR2 YYNGEE. CDR3 protein: CASKESGSVHEQYF. DNA for the CDR3: TGTGCCAGCAAGGAAAGCGGGAGCGTACACGAGCAGTACTTC.

The rearrangement links TRBV19 to TRBJ2-3, with 7 bases that match TRBD2. CDR3 length: 14 amino acids. V was clipped by 4 bases and J by 6 bases; unmatched bases: 7. In germline, CDR1 is LNHDA, CDR2 SQIVND (reference sequence). The CDR3 reads CASSTRELGDTQYF. CDR3 DNA: TGTGCCAGTAGTACGCGGGAGTTAGGCGATACGCAGTATTTT.

This clone occurred a few times. The CDR3 nucleotides read TGTGCCAGCAGCCCAGACAGGAGCTCCTACAATGAGCAGTTCTTC. It yields the protein CASSPDRSSYNEQFF. The V call is TRBV7-7, the J call TRBJ2-1; possibly TRBD1 for D (6 bases). Trimming removed 5 bases at V and 0 bases at J, with 11 bases between. Germline CDR1 reads SSHAT; CDR2 reads FNYEAQ (reference sequence). There are 15 residues in the CDR3. Complete variable domain (other parts from reference TRBV7-7 and TRBJ2-1): GAGVSQSPRYKVTKRGQDVTLRCDPISSHATLYWYQQALGQGPEFLTYFNYEAQPDKSGLPSDRFSAERPEGSISTLTIQRTEQRDSAMYRCASSPDRSSYNEQFFGPGTRLTVL.

This clone was found a few times. This chain links TRBV5-1 with TRBJ2-1; 9 nucleotides agree with TRBD2. There are 16 residues in the CDR3. V shed 0 bases and J 7 bases; nucleotides not matched to a gene: 8. Germline CDR1 SGHRS, CDR2 YFSETQ. This chain's CDR3 is CASSLEAGGPWNEQFF. CDR3 DNA: TGCGCCAGCAGCTTGGAGGCGGGAGGGCCTTGGAATGAGCAGTTCTTC. Full variable domain (outside the CDR3, taken from reference TRBV5-1 and TRBJ2-1): KAGVTQTPRYLIKTRGQQVTLSCSPISGHRSVSWYQQTPGQGLQFLFEYFSETQRNKGNFPGRFSGRQFSNSRSEMNVSTLELGDSALYLCASSLEAGGPWNEQFFGPGTRLTVL.

J is TRBJ1-1 and V is TRBV14; TRBD1 is a possible D gene (5 bases). This CDR3 region has 15 residues. Germline loops: CDR1 SGHDN, CDR2 FVKESK. Trimming removed 3 bases at V and 0 bases at J, with 11 bases between. The CDR3 reads CASSHRGRMNTEAFF. DNA for the CDR3: TGTGCCAGCAGCCATAGGGGACGGATGAACACTGAAGCTTTCTTT.

This chain links TRBV25-1 with TRBJ2-1; the D is unclear. The CDR3 contains 11 residues. The germline V and J ends were trimmed by 4 bases and 8 bases, with 6 bases remaining between them. The germline V gene encodes CDR1 MGHDK and CDR2 SYGVNS. The CDR3 region is CASSGGYEQFF. The CDR3 DNA reads as TGTGCCAGCAGTGGAGGCTATGAGCAGTTCTTC.